The 4 T cell receptor beta chains given below trace back to one sample, sequenced in a study of cytomegalovirus exposure and HLA in healthy donors. PCR amplification relied on 60 Vbeta primers (plus 13 Jbeta primers). Libraries were prepared by immunoSEQ multiplex PCR; TCRdb keeps only in-frame clonotypes and omits some of them. Found here are about 200,000 clones; the top ten clones hold over 0.75%. The sequenced sample was PBMCs. The origin of the receptors is a woman between 25 and 40 years old in good health and CMV-seropositive.

The genes are TRBV4-2 and TRBJ1-4; D gene unclear. With 5 bases removed from V and 8 bases from J, the gap between germline ends came to 9 bases. The CDR3 spans 12 residues. Germline CDR1 is LGHNA and CDR2 is YNFKEQ. CDR3 in DNA: TGTGCCAGCAGCGCCAGCGAAGAAAAACTGTTTTTT. Its protein is CASSASEEKLFF.

This chain joins TRBV19 and TRBJ2-1; 11 bases fit TRBD2. Germline trimming cut 6 bases from V and 3 bases from J; bases unmatched to any gene: 4. CDR1 is LNHDA, CDR2 SQIVND, per germline (reference sequence). The CDR3 is made up of 15 amino acids. Written as DNA, the CDR3 is TGTGCCAGTAGGGTGACTAGCGGGGTCTACAATGAGCAGTTCTTC. Encoded protein: CASRVTSGVYNEQFF.

This chain links TRBV9 with TRBJ1-1; 7 positions agree with TRBD1. Germline V CDR1 and CDR2: SGDLS, YYNGEE. The CDR3 covers 14 residues. The junction had 4 bases not matched to a gene; V was cut back by 4 bases and J by 1 base. CDR3 coding DNA: TGTGCCAGCAGCCCAGGGACAGCGAACACTGAAGCTTTCTTT. Amino acids: CASSPGTANTEAFF.

The genes are TRBV10-3 and TRBJ1-1, with a weak D call TRBD1 (5 bases). The CDR3 is made up of 14 amino acids. Trimming left V 8 bases short and J 1 base short, with 14 bases between. CDR1 and CDR2 (germline): ENHRY, SYGVKD. CDR3 residues: CAIAGTQTNTEAFF. CDR3 in DNA: TGTGCCATCGCCGGGACTCAAACGAACACTGAAGCTTTCTTT.